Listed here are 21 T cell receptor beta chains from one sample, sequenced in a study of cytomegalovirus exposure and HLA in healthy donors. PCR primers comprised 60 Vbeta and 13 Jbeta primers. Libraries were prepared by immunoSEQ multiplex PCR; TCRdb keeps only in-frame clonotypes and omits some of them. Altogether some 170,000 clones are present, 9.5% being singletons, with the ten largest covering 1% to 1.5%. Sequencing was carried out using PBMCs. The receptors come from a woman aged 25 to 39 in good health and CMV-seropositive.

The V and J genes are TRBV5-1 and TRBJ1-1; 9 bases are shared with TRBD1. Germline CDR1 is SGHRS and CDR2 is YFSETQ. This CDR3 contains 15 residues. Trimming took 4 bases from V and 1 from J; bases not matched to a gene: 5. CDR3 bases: TGCGCCAGCAGCCCCTTGGGACAGGGGAACACTGAAGCTTTCTTT. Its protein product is CASSPLGQGNTEAFF.

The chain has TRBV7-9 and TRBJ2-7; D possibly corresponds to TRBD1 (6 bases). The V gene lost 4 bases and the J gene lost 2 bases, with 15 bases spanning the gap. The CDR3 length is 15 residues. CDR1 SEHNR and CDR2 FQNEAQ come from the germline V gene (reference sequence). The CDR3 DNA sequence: TGTGCCAGCAGCTCCTTCCGGGACAACACCTACGAGCAGTACTTC. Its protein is CASSSFRDNTYEQYF.

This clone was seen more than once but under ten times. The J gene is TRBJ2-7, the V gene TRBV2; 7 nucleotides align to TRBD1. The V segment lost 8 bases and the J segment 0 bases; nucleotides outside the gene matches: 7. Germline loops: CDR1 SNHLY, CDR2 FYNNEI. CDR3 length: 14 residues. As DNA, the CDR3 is TGTGCCAGCCGACGGGACAGTAACTCCTACGAGCAGTACTTC. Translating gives CASRRDSNSYEQYF.

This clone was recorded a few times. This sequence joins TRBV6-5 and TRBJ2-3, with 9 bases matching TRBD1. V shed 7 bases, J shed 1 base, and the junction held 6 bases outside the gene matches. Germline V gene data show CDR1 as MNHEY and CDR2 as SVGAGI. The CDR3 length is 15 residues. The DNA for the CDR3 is TGTGCCAGCATCGGGCGGGACAGGGGCACAGATACGCAGTATTTT. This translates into CASIGRDRGTDTQYF.

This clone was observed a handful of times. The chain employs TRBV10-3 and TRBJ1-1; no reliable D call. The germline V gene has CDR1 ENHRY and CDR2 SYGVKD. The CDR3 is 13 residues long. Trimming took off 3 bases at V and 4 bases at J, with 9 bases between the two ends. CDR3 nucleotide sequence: TGTGCCATCAGTGATATGGAGGGCACTGAAGCTTTCTTT. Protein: CAISDMEGTEAFF.

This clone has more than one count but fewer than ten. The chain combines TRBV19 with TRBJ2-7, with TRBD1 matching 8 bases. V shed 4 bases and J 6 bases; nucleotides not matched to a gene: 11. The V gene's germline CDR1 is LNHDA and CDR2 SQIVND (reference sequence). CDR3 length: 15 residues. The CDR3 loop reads CASSTSPDRVSEQYF. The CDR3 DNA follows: TGTGCCAGTAGTACCTCGCCGGACAGGGTAAGCGAGCAGTACTTC.

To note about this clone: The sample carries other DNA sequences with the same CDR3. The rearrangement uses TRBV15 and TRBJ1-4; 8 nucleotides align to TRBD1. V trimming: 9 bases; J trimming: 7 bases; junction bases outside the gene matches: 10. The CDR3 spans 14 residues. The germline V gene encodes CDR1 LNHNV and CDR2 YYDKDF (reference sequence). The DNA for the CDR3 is TGTGCCACTACCACAGGGGGACGGGGTGAAAAACTGTTTTTT. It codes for CATTTGGRGEKLFF.

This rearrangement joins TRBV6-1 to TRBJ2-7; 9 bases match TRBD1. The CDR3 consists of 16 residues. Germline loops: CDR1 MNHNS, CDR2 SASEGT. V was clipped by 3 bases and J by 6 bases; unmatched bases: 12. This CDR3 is CASSDRSVGQGPEQYF. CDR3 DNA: TGTGCCAGCAGTGATCGGAGTGTGGGACAGGGACCCGAGCAGTACTTC.

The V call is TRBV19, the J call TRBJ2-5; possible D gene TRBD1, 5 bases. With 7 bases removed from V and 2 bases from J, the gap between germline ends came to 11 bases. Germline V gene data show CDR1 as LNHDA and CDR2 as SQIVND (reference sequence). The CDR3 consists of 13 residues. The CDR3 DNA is TGTGCCAGTACCTCAGGGTATCAAGAGACCCAGTACTTC. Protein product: CASTSGYQETQYF. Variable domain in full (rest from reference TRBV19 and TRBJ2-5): DGGITQSPKYLFRKEGQNVTLSCEQNLNHDAMYWYRQDPGQGLRLIYYSQIVNDFQKGDIAEGYSVSREKKESFPLTVTSAQKNPTAFYLCASTSGYQETQYFGPGTRLLVL.

The CDR3 region has the DNA TGTGCCAGCAGCCTACGGGACACTGGGAACTATGGCTACACCTTC. Translation: CASSLRDTGNYGYTF. This chain links TRBV11-2 with TRBJ1-2; D might be TRBD1 (6 bases). The CDR3 has 15 amino acids. The V end was cut by 5 bases, the J end by 2 bases, with 15 bases between. Germline V gives CDR1 SGHAT, CDR2 FQNNGV.

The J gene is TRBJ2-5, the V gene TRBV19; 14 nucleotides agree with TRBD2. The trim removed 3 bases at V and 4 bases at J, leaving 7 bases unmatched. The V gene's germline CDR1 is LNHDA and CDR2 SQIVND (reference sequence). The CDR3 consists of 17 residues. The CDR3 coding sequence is TGTGCCAGTAGTATCGGGACTAGCGGGAGCCCCGCAGAGACCCAGTACTTC. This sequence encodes CASSIGTSGSPAETQYF. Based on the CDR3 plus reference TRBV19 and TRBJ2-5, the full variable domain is DGGITQSPKYLFRKEGQNVTLSCEQNLNHDAMYWYRQDPGQGLRLIYYSQIVNDFQKGDIAEGYSVSREKKESFPLTVTSAQKNPTAFYLCASSIGTSGSPAETQYFGPGTRLLVL.

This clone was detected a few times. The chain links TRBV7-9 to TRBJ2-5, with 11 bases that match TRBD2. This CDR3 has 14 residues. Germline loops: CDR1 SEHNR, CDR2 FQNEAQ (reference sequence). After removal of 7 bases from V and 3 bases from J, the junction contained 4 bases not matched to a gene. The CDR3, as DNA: TGTGCCAGCACCCTTAGCGGGGGGGAAGAGACCCAGTACTTC. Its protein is CASTLSGGEETQYF.

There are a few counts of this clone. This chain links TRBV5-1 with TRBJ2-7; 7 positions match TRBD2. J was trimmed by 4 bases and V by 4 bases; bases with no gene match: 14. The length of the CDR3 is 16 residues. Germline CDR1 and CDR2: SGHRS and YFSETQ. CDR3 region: CASSLGNSGGRYEQYF. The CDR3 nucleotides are TGCGCCAGCAGCCTGGGGAACTCGGGCGGGAGATACGAGCAGTACTTC.

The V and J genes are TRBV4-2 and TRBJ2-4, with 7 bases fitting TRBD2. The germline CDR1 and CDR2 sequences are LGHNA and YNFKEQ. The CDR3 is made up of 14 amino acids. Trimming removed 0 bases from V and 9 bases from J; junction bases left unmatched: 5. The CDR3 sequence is CASSQDAGAPIQYF. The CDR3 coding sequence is TGTGCCAGCAGCCAAGATGCGGGAGCCCCCATTCAGTACTTC.

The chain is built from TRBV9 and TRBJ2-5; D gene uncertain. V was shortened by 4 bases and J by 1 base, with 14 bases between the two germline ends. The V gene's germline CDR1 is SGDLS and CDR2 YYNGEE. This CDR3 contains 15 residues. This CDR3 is CASSRRHLSQETQYF. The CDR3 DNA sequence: TGTGCCAGCAGCCGCCGACATCTCAGCCAAGAGACCCAGTACTTC.

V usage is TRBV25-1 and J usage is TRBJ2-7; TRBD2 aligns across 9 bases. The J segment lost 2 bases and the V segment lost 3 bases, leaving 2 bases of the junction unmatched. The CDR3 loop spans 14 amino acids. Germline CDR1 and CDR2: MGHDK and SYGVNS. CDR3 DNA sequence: TGTGCCAGCAGTGAGCGGGAGGGCCCCTACGAGCAGTACTTC. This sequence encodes CASSEREGPYEQYF.

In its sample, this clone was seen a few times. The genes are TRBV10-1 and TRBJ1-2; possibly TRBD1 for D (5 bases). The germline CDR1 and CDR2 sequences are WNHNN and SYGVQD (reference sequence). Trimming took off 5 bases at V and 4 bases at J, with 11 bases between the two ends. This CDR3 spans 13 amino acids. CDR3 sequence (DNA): TGCGCCAGCAGTTTTGACAGAGCCTATGGCTACACCTTC. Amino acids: CASSFDRAYGYTF.

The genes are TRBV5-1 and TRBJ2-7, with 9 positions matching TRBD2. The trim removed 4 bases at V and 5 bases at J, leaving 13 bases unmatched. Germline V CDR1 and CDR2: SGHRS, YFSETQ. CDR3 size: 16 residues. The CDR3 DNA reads TGCGCCAGCAGCCTGGGACTAGCCATTCTTACCAACGAGCAGTACTTC. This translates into CASSLGLAILTNEQYF.

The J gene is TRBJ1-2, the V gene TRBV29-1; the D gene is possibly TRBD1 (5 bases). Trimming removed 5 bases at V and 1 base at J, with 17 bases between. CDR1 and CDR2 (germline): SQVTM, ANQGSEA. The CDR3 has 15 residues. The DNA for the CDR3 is TGCAGCGTTCGGAGGGAGGGGCTGGGTAACTATGGCTACACCTTC. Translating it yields CSVRREGLGNYGYTF.

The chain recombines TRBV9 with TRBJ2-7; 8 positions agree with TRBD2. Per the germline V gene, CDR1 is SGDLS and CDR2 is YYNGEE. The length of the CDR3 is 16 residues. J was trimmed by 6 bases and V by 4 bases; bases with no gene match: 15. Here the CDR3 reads CASSSFESGRPGEQYF. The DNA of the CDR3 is TGTGCCAGCAGCTCCTTTGAGAGCGGGAGACCAGGCGAGCAGTACTTC.

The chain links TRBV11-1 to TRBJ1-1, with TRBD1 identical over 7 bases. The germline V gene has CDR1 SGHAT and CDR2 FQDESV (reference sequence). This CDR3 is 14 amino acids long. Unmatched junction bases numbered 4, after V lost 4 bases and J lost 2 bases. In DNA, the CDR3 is TGTGCCAGCAGCTATAGGACAGGAAACACTGAAGCTTTCTTT. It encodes CASSYRTGNTEAFF.